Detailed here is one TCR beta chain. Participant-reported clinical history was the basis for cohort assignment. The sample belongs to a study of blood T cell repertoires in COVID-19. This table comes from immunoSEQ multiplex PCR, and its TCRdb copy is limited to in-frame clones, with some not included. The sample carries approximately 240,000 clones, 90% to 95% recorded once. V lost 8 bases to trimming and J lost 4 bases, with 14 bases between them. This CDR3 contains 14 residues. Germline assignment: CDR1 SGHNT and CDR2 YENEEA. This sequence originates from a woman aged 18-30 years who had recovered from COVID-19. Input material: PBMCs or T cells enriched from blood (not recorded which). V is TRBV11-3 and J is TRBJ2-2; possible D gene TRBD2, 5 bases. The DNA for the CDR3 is TGTGCCAGCGCAATCGAGGGCCGCACCGGGGAGCTGTTTTTT. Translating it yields CASAIEGRTGELFF.